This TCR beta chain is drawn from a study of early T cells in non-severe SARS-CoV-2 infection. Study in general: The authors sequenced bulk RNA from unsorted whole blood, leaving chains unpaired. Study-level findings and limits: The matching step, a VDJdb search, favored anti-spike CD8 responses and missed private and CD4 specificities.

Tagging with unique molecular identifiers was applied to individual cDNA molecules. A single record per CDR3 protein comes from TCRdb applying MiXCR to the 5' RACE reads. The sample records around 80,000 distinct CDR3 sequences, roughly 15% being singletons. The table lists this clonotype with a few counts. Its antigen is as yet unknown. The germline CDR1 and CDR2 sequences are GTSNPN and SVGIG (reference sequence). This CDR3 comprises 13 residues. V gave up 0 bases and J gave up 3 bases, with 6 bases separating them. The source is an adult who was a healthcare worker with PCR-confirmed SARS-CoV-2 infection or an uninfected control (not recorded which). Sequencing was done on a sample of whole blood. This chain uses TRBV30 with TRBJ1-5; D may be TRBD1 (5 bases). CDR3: CAWSVQDNQPQHF. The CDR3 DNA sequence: TGTGCCTGGAGTGTACAGGACAATCAGCCCCAGCATTTT.